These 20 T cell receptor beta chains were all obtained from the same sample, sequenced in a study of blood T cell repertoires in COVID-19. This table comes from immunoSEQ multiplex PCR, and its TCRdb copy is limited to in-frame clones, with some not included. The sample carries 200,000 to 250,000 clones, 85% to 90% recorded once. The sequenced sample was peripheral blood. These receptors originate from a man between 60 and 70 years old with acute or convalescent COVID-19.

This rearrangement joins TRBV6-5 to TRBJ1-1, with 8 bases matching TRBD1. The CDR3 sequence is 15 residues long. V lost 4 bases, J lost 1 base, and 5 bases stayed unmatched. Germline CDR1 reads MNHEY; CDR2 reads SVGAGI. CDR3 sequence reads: CASSLTGDRNTEAFF. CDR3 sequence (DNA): TGTGCCAGCAGTTTGACAGGGGACAGGAACACTGAAGCTTTCTTT.

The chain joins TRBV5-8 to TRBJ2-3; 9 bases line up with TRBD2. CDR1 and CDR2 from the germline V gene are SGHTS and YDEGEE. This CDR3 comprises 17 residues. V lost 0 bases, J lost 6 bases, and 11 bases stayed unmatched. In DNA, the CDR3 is TGTGCCAGCAGCTTGGGATGGGCTAGCGGGGAGCGTGATACGCAGTATTTT. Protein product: CASSLGWASGERDTQYF.

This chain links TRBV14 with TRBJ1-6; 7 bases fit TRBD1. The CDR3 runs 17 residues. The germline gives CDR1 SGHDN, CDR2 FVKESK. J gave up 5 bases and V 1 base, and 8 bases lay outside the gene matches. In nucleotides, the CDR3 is TGTGCCAGCAGCCAAGGAGGAACAGGGGCAAATAATTCACCCCTCCACTTT. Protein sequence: CASSQGGTGANNSPLHF.

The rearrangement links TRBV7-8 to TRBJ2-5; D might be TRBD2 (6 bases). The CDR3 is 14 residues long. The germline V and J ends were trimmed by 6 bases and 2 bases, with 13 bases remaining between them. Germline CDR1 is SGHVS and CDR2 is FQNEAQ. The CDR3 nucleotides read TGTGCCAGCAGACCGGCCGGGGGTCAAGAGACCCAGTACTTC. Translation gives CASRPAGGQETQYF.

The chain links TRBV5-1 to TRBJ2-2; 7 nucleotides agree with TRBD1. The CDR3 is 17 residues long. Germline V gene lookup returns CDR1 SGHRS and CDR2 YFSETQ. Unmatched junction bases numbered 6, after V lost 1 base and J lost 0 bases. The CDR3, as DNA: TGCGCCAGCAGCTTGAATGCCGGGACAGCGAACACCGGGGAGCTGTTTTTT. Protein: CASSLNAGTANTGELFF.

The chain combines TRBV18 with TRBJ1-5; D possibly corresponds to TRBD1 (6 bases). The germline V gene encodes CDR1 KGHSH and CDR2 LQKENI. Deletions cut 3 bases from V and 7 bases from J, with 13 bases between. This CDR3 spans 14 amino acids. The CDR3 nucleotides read TGTGCCAGCTCACCCCAGGACAGTAGGCAGCCCCAGCATTTT. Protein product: CASSPQDSRQPQHF.

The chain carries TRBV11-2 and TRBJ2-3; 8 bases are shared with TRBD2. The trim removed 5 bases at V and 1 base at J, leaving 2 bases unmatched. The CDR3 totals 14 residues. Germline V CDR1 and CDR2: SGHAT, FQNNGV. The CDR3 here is CASSPAGGTDTQYF. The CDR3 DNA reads TGTGCCAGCAGCCCAGCGGGGGGCACAGATACGCAGTATTTT. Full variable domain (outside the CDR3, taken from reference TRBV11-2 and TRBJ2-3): EAGVAQSPRYKIIEKRQSVAFWCNPISGHATLYWYQQILGQGPKLLIQFQNNGVVDDSQLPKDRFSAERLKGVDSTLKIQPAKLEDSAVYLCASSPAGGTDTQYFGPGTRLTVL.

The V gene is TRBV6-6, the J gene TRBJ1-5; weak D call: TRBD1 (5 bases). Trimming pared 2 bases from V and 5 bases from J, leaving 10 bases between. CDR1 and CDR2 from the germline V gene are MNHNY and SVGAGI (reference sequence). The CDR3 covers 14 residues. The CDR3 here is CASSYPTADQPQHF. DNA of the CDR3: TGTGCCAGCAGTTACCCGACAGCCGATCAGCCCCAGCATTTT.

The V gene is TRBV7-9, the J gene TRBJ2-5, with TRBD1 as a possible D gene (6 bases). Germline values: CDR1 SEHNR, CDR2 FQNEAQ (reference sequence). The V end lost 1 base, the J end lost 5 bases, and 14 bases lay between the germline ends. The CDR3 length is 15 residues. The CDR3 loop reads CASSLVRGQRETQYF. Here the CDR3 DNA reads TGTGCCAGCAGCTTAGTTCGCGGACAGCGGGAGACCCAGTACTTC.

This CDR3 reads CASSTLAGVGTQYF. CDR3 nucleotides: TGTGCCAGCAGCACGCTAGCGGGGGTAGGGACCCAGTACTTC. This sequence joins TRBV7-9 and TRBJ2-5; 10 nucleotides line up with TRBD2. V lost 5 bases to trimming and J lost 7 bases; unmatched junction nucleotides: 7. The CDR3 contains 14 residues. The germline V gene encodes CDR1 SEHNR and CDR2 FQNEAQ (reference sequence).

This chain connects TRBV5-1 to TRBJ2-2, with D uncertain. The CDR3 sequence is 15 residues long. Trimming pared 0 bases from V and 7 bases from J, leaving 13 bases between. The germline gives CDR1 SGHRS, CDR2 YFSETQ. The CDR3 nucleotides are TGCGCCAGCAGCTTGGTGTTACCCCGAGGCGGGGAGCTGTTTTTT. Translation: CASSLVLPRGGELFF.

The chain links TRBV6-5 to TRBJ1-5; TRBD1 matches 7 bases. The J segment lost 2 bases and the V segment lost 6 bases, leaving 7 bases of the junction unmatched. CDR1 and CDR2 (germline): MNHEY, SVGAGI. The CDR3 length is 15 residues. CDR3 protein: CASRTTGSGNQPQHF. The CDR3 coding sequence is TGTGCCAGCAGGACGACAGGGAGCGGCAATCAGCCCCAGCATTTT.

DNA for the CDR3: TGTGCCAGCAGTTACCCCTCGTCAGGGCAGCCCCAGCATTTT. Encoded protein: CASSYPSSGQPQHF. The J gene is TRBJ1-5, the V gene TRBV6-2 or TRBV6-3, with D maybe TRBD1 (5 bases). The CDR3 runs to 14 residues. Germline V gene sequence: CDR1 MNHEY, CDR2 SVGEGT. V was pared by 2 bases and J by 7 bases, with 12 bases between.

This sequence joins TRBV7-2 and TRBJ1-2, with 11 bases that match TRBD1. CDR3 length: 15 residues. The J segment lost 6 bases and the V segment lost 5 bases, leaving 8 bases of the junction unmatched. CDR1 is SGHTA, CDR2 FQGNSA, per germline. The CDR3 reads CASSGQGAQVHGYTF. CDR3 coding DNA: TGTGCCAGCAGCGGACAGGGGGCGCAGGTTCATGGCTACACCTTC.

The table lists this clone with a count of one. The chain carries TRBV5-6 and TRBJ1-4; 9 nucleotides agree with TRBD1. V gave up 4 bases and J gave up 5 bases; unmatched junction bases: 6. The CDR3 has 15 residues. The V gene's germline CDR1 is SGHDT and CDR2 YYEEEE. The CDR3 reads CASSRAGTGNEKLFF. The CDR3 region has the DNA TGTGCCAGCAGCAGGGCCGGGACAGGGAATGAAAAACTGTTTTTT.

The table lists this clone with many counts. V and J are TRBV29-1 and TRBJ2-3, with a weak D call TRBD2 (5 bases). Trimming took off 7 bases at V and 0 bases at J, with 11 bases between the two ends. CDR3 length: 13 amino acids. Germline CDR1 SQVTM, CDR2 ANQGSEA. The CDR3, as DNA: TGCAGCGGCAGCGGTCATAGCACAGATACGCAGTATTTT. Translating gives CSGSGHSTDTQYF.

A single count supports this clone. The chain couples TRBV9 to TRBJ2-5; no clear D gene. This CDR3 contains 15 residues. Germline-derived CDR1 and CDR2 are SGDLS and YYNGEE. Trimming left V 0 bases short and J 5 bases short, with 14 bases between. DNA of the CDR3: TGTGCCAGCAGCGTAGGATTTAGCAAGTGGGAGACCCAGTACTTC. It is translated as CASSVGFSKWETQYF.

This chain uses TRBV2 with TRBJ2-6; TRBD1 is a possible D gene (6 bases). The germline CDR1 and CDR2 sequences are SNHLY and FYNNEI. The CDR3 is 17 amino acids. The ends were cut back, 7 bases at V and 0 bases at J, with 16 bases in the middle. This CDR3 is CASNDGTSRSGANVLTF. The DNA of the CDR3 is TGTGCCAGCAATGACGGGACAAGTCGCTCTGGGGCCAACGTCCTGACTTTC. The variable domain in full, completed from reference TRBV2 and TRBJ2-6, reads EPEVTQTPSHQVTQMGQEVILRCVPISNHLYFYWYRQILGQKVEFLVSFYNNEISEKSEIFDDQFSVERPDGSNFTLKIRSTKLEDSAMYFCASNDGTSRSGANVLTFGAGSRLTVL.

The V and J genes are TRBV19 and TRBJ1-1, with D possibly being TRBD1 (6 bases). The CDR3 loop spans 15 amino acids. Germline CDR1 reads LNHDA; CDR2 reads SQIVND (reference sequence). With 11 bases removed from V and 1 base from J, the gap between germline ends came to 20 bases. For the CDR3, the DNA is TGTGCCTCACAAATCAGGGGCGGCGGGAACACTGAAGCTTTCTTT. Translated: CASQIRGGGNTEAFF.

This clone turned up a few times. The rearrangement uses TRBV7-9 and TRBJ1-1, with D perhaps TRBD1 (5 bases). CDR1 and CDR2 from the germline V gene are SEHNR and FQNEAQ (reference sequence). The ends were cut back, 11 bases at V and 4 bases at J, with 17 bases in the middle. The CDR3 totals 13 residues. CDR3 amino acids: CAASVGPGTEAFF. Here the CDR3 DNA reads TGTGCCGCGTCAGTGGGGCCGGGCACTGAAGCTTTCTTT.